The 17 T cell receptor beta chains below all came from one sample that was sequenced in a study of OX40 agonist ivuxolimab in advanced cancers. Clones were sequenced by immunoSEQ multiplex PCR, and TCRdb holds only the in-frame ones, with some missing. The sample holds 60,000 to 65,000 clones, nearly 90% seen once. Sequenced here: CD4+ or CD8+ T cells sorted from blood, sampled in a trial of the OX40 agonist ivuxolimab. These receptors originate from an adult with an advanced solid tumor such as melanoma, head and neck, liver or kidney cancer.

V is TRBV30 and J is TRBJ2-7, with D unclear. Germline CDR1 and CDR2: GTSNPN and SVGIG (reference sequence). This CDR3 has 14 amino acids. Deletions cut 3 bases from V and 7 bases from J, with 19 bases between. In nucleotides, the CDR3 is TGTGCCTGGAGGTTTTCCTCCGGCCCCTCTGAGCAGTACTTC. This encodes CAWRFSSGPSEQYF.

This clone has just a few counts. The chain joins TRBV19 to TRBJ1-5; D gene uncertain. Trimming cost V 3 bases and J 6 bases, with 0 bases left between them. The CDR3 is 10 residues long. Germline lookup yields CDR1 LNHDA and CDR2 SQIVND (reference sequence). Here the CDR3 reads CASSIQPQHF. The CDR3 DNA is TGTGCCAGTAGTATTCAGCCCCAGCATTTT.

The J gene is TRBJ2-1, the V gene TRBV14; 10 bases line up with TRBD2. CDR3 length: 15 residues. V lost 0 bases, J lost 6 bases, and 2 bases stayed unmatched. Germline CDR1 and CDR2: SGHDN and FVKESK. The CDR3 loop is CASSQETSGLNEQFF. Here the CDR3 DNA reads TGTGCCAGCAGCCAAGAGACTAGCGGGCTCAATGAGCAGTTCTTC.

This clone is labeled as medium-sized. The chain couples TRBV6-1 to TRBJ1-5; 8 bases are shared with TRBD1. The length of the CDR3 is 15 residues. Germline V gene lookup returns CDR1 MNHNS and CDR2 SASEGT. The V segment lost 4 bases and the J segment 2 bases; nucleotides outside the gene matches: 4. The CDR3 bases are TGTGCCAGCAGTGGGACAGGGACCCGCAATCAGCCCCAGCATTTT. This translates into CASSGTGTRNQPQHF.

V and J are TRBV15 and TRBJ1-5; 10 nucleotides match TRBD1. Per the germline V gene, CDR1 is LNHNV and CDR2 is YYDKDF (reference sequence). V lost 5 bases, J lost 11 bases, and 24 bases stayed unmatched. The CDR3 totals 19 residues. CDR3: CATSGRQGAALSINPAQHF. In nucleotides, the CDR3 is TGTGCCACCAGCGGGAGACAGGGGGCGGCCCTATCAATCAATCCGGCCCAGCATTTT. The entire variable domain, with the rest obtained from reference TRBV15 and TRBJ1-5, is as follows: DAMVIQNPRYQVTQFGKPVTLSCSQTLNHNVMYWYQQKSSQAPKLLFHYYDKDFNNEADTPDNFQSRRPNTSFCFLDIRSPGLGDTAMYLCATSGRQGAALSINPAQHFGDGTRLSIL.

The chain uses TRBV7-8 and TRBJ2-7; the match to TRBD2 covers 8 bases. Per germline, CDR1 SGHVS and CDR2 FQNEAQ. This CDR3 has 14 residues. After removal of 4 bases from V and 5 bases from J, the junction contained 7 bases not matched to a gene. In DNA, the CDR3 is TGTGCCAGCAGCTCTTCAGCGGGAGTTAACGAGCAGTACTTC. This encodes CASSSSAGVNEQYF. The complete variable domain, with remaining parts taken from reference TRBV7-8 and TRBJ2-7, reads GAGVSQSPRYKVAKRGQDVALRCDPISGHVSLFWYQQALGQGPEFLTYFQNEAQLDKSGLPSDRFFAERPEGSVSTLKIQRTQQEDSAVYLCASSSSAGVNEQYFGPGTRLTVT.

This chain uses TRBV5-4 with TRBJ2-7, with TRBD1 identical over 7 bases. CDR1 SGHNT and CDR2 YYREEE come from the germline V gene (reference sequence). J was trimmed by 2 bases and V by 6 bases; bases with no gene match: 8. The CDR3 covers 14 residues. CDR3 sequence: CASTPGTAPYEQYF. The CDR3 nucleotides are TGTGCCAGCACCCCCGGGACAGCACCCTACGAGCAGTACTTC. The variable domain in full, with the rest retrieved from reference TRBV5-4 and TRBJ2-7, is ETGVTQSPTHLIKTRGQQVTLRCSSQSGHNTVSWYQQALGQGPQFIFQYYREEENGRGNFPPRFSGLQFPNYSSELNVNALELDDSALYLCASTPGTAPYEQYFGPGTRLTVT.

The rearrangement joins TRBV7-8 to TRBJ2-1; 12 nucleotides match TRBD2. V trimming: 5 bases; J trimming: 1 base; junction bases outside the gene matches: 6. This CDR3 has 17 amino acids. CDR1 and CDR2 (germline): SGHVS, FQNEAQ. The CDR3 reads CASSPGLAGVSYNEQFF. In nucleotides, the CDR3 is TGTGCCAGCAGCCCGGGACTAGCGGGCGTTTCCTACAATGAGCAGTTCTTC.

CDR3 nucleotide sequence: TGTGCCAGCAGTTTTTTGGCATCCTACAGTAACGAGCAGTACTTC. This codes for CASSFLASYSNEQYF. The chain has TRBV27 and TRBJ2-7, with D unresolved. Trimming removed 3 bases from V and 5 bases from J, with 17 bases in between. Looked up from germline, CDR1 is MNHEY and CDR2 is SMNVEV (reference sequence). The CDR3 runs to 15 residues.

The chain uses TRBV2 and TRBJ1-2; no clear D. The CDR3 length is 12 residues. Germline V CDR1 and CDR2: SNHLY, FYNNEI. V lost 3 bases and J 7 bases, leaving 9 bases between the germline ends. CDR3: CASSDGVFGYTF. The CDR3 bases are TGTGCCAGCAGTGACGGAGTTTTTGGCTACACCTTC.

The CDR3 region has the DNA TGTGCCAGCAGCTTCGGTGGGGGTAGCAATCAGCCCCAGCATTTT. Protein product: CASSFGGGSNQPQHF. V usage is TRBV11-2 and J usage is TRBJ1-5; D might be TRBD1 (5 bases). The CDR3 totals 15 residues. V was pared by 3 bases and J by 0 bases, with 9 bases between. The germline V gene encodes CDR1 SGHAT and CDR2 FQNNGV.

The rearrangement links TRBV18 to TRBJ2-1; 7 nucleotides match TRBD2. The germline V gene encodes CDR1 KGHSH and CDR2 LQKENI. Trimming took 0 bases from V and 8 from J; bases not matched to a gene: 10. This CDR3 region has 16 residues. CDR3 amino acids: CASSPPAGVDRDEQFF. The CDR3 DNA sequence: TGTGCCAGCTCACCACCTGCGGGGGTCGACCGCGATGAGCAGTTCTTC.

The rearrangement joins TRBV6-5 to TRBJ1-1, with TRBD1 identical over 8 bases. From germline, CDR1 is MNHEY and CDR2 SVGAGI. J gave up 1 base and V 8 bases, and 3 bases lay outside the gene matches. This CDR3 is built from 13 residues. The CDR3: CASPQGANTEAFF. In nucleotides, the CDR3 is TGTGCCAGCCCTCAGGGGGCGAACACTGAAGCTTTCTTT.

The V and J genes are TRBV11-2 and TRBJ2-5; 9 positions match TRBD1. CDR1 is SGHAT and CDR2 is FQNNGV in the germline V gene. After removal of 3 bases from V and 5 bases from J, the junction contained 7 bases not matched to a gene. The CDR3 loop spans 15 amino acids. The CDR3 is CASSFRTGGTETQYF. CDR3 coding DNA: TGTGCCAGCAGCTTCAGAACAGGGGGCACGGAGACCCAGTACTTC. Together with reference TRBV11-2 and TRBJ2-5, the CDR3 gives the full variable domain: EAGVAQSPRYKIIEKRQSVAFWCNPISGHATLYWYQQILGQGPKLLIQFQNNGVVDDSQLPKDRFSAERLKGVDSTLKIQPAKLEDSAVYLCASSFRTGGTETQYFGPGTRLLVL.

J is TRBJ2-2 and V is TRBV6-5; D is uncertain. V dropped 0 bases and J dropped 6 bases, with 8 bases sitting between them. Germline V gene sequence: CDR1 MNHEY, CDR2 SVGAGI. The CDR3 loop spans 14 amino acids. Here the CDR3 reads CASSYSTTPGELFF. CDR3 in DNA: TGTGCCAGCAGTTACTCGACAACCCCCGGGGAGCTGTTTTTT.

The chain employs TRBV30 and TRBJ2-1, with D tentatively TRBD1 (5 bases). Per germline, CDR1 GTSNPN and CDR2 SVGIG (reference sequence). This CDR3 has 13 residues. The V end lost 1 base, the J end lost 8 bases, and 12 bases lay between the germline ends. The CDR3 loop reads CAWSGQGFYEQFF. For the CDR3, the DNA is TGTGCCTGGAGTGGCCAGGGATTTTATGAGCAGTTCTTC.

The rearrangement joins TRBV4-1 to TRBJ2-7, with D possibly matching TRBD1 (5 bases). Germline-derived CDR1 and CDR2 are MGHRA and YSYEKL. This CDR3 has 14 residues. The ends were cut back, 0 bases at V and 5 bases at J, with 11 bases in the middle. The CDR3 reads CASSQDGVGDEQYF. CDR3 bases: TGCGCCAGCAGCCAAGATGGGGTAGGGGACGAGCAGTACTTC.